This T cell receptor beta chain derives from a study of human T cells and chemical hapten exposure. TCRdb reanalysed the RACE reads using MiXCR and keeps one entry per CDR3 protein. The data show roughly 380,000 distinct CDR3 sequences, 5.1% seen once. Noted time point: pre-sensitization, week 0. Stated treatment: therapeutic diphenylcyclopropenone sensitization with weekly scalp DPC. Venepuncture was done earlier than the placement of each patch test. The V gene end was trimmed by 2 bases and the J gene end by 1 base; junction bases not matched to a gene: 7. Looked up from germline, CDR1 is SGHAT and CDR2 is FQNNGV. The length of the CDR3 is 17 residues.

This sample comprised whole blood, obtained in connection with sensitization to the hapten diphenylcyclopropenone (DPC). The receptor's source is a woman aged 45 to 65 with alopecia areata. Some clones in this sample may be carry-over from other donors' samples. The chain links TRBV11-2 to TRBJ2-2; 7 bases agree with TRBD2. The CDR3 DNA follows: TGTGCCAGCAGCTTATGGAGCGGGACGAGGAACACCGGGGAGCTGTTTTTT. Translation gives CASSLWSGTRNTGELFF.